This T cell receptor beta chain stems from a study of blood T cell repertoires in COVID-19. Background on the study: Samples came from the United States, Italy and Spain, spanning acute and convalescent COVID-19. Sources were T cells, B-cell-depleted T cells, or PBMCs; the material itself was cDNA or gDNA.

Per the original data handling: Estimation of nucleated cell counts was performed using reference gene primer amplification. Method: immunoSEQ multiplex PCR; TCRdb's copy keeps in-frame clones and lacks some. Clonal size and the V and J genes are those of that table, whereas D and trimming came from the DNA. Altogether 180,000 or so clones are present, 70% to 85% being singletons, with the ten largest covering around 10%. Germline CDR1 is SGDLS and CDR2 is YYNGEE. This CDR3 region has 16 residues. V was pared by 3 bases and J by 7 bases, with 8 bases of the junction left unmatched. The chain couples TRBV9 to TRBJ2-1, with 12 bases identical to TRBD2. Material for sequencing was peripheral blood. This receptor was identified in a woman over 75 with acute or convalescent COVID-19. The CDR3 DNA is TGTGCCAGCAGCGACAGGACTAGCGGGGTCCGGAATGAGCAGTTCTTC. This encodes CASSDRTSGVRNEQFF.